This T cell receptor beta chain originates from a study of lymphopenia after photon versus proton radiotherapy. Study-wide results and caveats: After the lymphocyte nadir, photon-treated repertoires showed oligoclonal expansion, especially of CD8+ Temra cells.

There are 13 residues in the CDR3. Trimming took off 4 bases at V and 4 bases at J, with 14 bases between the two ends. Germline V lookup: CDR1 GTSNPN, CDR2 SVGIG (reference sequence). Of note for this clone: Its antigen remains unidentified.

Profiling relied on immunoSEQ multiplex PCR, and the TCRdb table lists in-frame clones only, not all of them. The sample includes about 40,000 clones, about 85% of them seen just once. This receptor was taken from a woman in her seventies with pancreatic cancer. This material consisted of peripheral blood, taken from a patient treated with proton-based radiotherapy. The chain links TRBV30 to TRBJ2-7, with D uncertain. The CDR3 spells CAWTKVRAYEQYF. The CDR3, as DNA: TGTGCCTGGACCAAGGTTCGGGCTTACGAGCAGTACTTC. Complete variable domain (other parts from reference TRBV30 and TRBJ2-7): SQTIHQWPATLVQPVGSPLSLECTVEGTSNPNLYWYRQAAGRGLQLLFYSVGIGQISSEVPQNLSASRPQDRQFILSSKKLLLSDSGFYLCAWTKVRAYEQYFGPGTRLTVT.